The 16 T cell receptor beta chains in this list originate from one sample, sequenced in a study of control samples from healthy donors and cancer patients. Profiling relied on immunoSEQ multiplex PCR, and the TCRdb table lists in-frame clones only, not all of them. The sample carries around 130,000 clones, more than 85% recorded once. Sequencing was carried out using PBMCs. These receptors originate from a man aged 45-65 years with head and neck cancer.

The chain employs TRBV5-1 and TRBJ1-2, with D tentatively TRBD1 (5 bases). Per germline, CDR1 SGHRS and CDR2 YFSETQ. The CDR3 runs 15 residues. V lost 0 bases and J lost 0, with 9 bases in between. The CDR3 spells CASSLGGTTNYGYTF. The CDR3, as DNA: TGCGCCAGCAGCTTGGGAGGGACTACTAACTATGGCTACACCTTC.

The J gene is TRBJ2-3, the V gene TRBV5-6; D is uncertain. V lost 2 bases, J lost 6 bases, and 13 bases lay in between. From germline, CDR1 is SGHDT and CDR2 YYEEEE. The CDR3 runs to 14 residues. CDR3 region: CASSFFSRTDTQYF. The CDR3 DNA sequence: TGTGCCAGCAGCTTTTTTAGCAGAACGGATACGCAGTATTTT.

The V gene is TRBV12-5, the J gene TRBJ2-3; D gene unclear. CDR3 length: 13 residues. Trimming stripped 4 bases from V and 4 bases from J, with 9 bases between. Germline CDR1 is LGHNT and CDR2 is FRNRAP. CDR3 coding DNA: TGTGCTAGTGGTTGGCTAATGTCAGATACGCAGTATTTT. Translated, it gives CASGWLMSDTQYF.

The chain couples TRBV28 to TRBJ1-2; D gene uncertain. Germline loops: CDR1 MDHEN, CDR2 SYDVKM. This CDR3 spans 12 amino acids. Trimming removed 8 bases from V and 1 base from J, with 8 bases in between. The DNA for the CDR3 is TGTGCCAGCCTAAACCTTAACTATGGCTACACCTTC. Protein sequence: CASLNLNYGYTF.

The chain joins TRBV5-6 to TRBJ2-6; no firm D call. V was shortened by 2 bases and J by 6 bases, with 12 bases between the two germline ends. The CDR3 contains 15 residues. Germline lookup yields CDR1 SGHDT and CDR2 YYEEEE. For the CDR3, the DNA is TGTGCCAGCAGCTTTACCGGGCCACTGGCCAACGTCCTGACTTTC. It translates to CASSFTGPLANVLTF.

The gene calls are TRBV2 and TRBJ1-2, with D possibly being TRBD1 (5 bases). V lost 6 bases and J lost 4, with 18 bases in between. CDR1 is SNHLY and CDR2 is FYNNEI in the germline V gene. This CDR3 region has 15 residues. The CDR3 DNA reads TGTGCCAGCAGGACTGCCCGGGACCGCTCCTATGGCTACACCTTC. It is translated as CASRTARDRSYGYTF.

This clone appeared once. The chain couples TRBV11-2 to TRBJ2-7, with a weak D call TRBD1 (5 bases). Trimming took off 5 bases at V and 2 bases at J, with 7 bases between the two ends. Germline V CDR1 and CDR2: SGHAT, FQNNGV. The CDR3 runs to 12 residues. CDR3 sequence reads: CASSPQAYEQYF. DNA for the CDR3: TGTGCCAGCAGCCCACAGGCCTACGAGCAGTACTTC.

The chain carries TRBV7-9 and TRBJ1-2; 9 nucleotides match TRBD1. The germline CDR1 and CDR2 sequences are SEHNR and FQNEAQ (reference sequence). V lost 2 bases, J lost 1 base, and 5 bases stayed unmatched. The CDR3 runs 16 residues. This CDR3 is CASSLKGQGINYGYTF. CDR3 bases: TGTGCCAGCAGCTTAAAGGGACAGGGAATTAACTATGGCTACACCTTC.

J is TRBJ2-7 and V is TRBV4-2, with 8 bases matching TRBD1. Germline lookup yields CDR1 LGHNA and CDR2 YNFKEQ. The CDR3 has 16 residues. Losses at the gene ends were 0 bases for V and 0 bases for J; bases not matched to a gene: 4. CDR3 amino acids: CASSQESGGDSYEQYF. DNA for the CDR3: TGTGCCAGCAGCCAAGAATCAGGGGGCGACTCCTACGAGCAGTACTTC.

The genes are TRBV28 and TRBJ1-2; possibly TRBD1 for D (6 bases). The CDR3 runs to 13 residues. Looked up from germline, CDR1 is MDHEN and CDR2 is SYDVKM. V lost 7 bases and J lost 6, with 15 bases in between. CDR3 in DNA: TGTGCCAGCATCGCCAGGGGATTGCATGGCTACACCTTC. This translates into CASIARGLHGYTF.

The V gene is TRBV2, the J gene TRBJ1-1, with 9 positions matching TRBD1. J was trimmed by 5 bases and V by 6 bases; bases with no gene match: 4. The germline CDR1 and CDR2 sequences are SNHLY and FYNNEI. The CDR3 spans 13 residues. CDR3 in DNA: TGTGCCAGCAGCCCACAGGGGGCGACTGAAGCTTTCTTT. Translation gives CASSPQGATEAFF.

The gene calls are TRBV7-9 and TRBJ2-3; 10 nucleotides align to TRBD2. V lost 7 bases and J lost 3; bases outside the gene matches: 7. Germline V CDR1 and CDR2: SEHNR, FQNEAQ (reference sequence). The CDR3 sequence is 15 residues long. The CDR3 here is CASNDSGGRTDTQYF. The CDR3 DNA reads as TGTGCCAGCAACGATAGCGGGGGGAGGACAGATACGCAGTATTTT.

The V call is TRBV11-3, the J call TRBJ2-1; TRBD2 matches 9 bases. Germline CDR1 is SGHNT and CDR2 is YENEEA. J lost 5 bases, V lost 3 bases, and 5 bases had no gene match. The CDR3 loop spans 15 amino acids. The CDR3 loop is CASSLVAGGHNEQFF. The CDR3 DNA reads TGTGCCAGCAGCTTGGTTGCGGGGGGGCACAATGAGCAGTTCTTC.

V gene TRBV3-1 (or the pseudogene TRBV3-2) combines with J gene TRBJ2-7; D may be TRBD2 (5 bases). Trimming left V 0 bases short and J 3 bases short, with 6 bases between. The V gene's germline CDR1 is LGHDT and CDR2 YNNKEL (reference sequence). This CDR3 has 13 amino acids. The CDR3 region is CASSQDDYYEQYF. The CDR3 region has the DNA TGTGCCAGCAGCCAAGACGACTACTACGAGCAGTACTTC.

This clone was counted once. The chain combines TRBV24-1 with TRBJ2-5, with D perhaps assigned TRBD1 or TRBD2 (7 bases each). Looked up from germline, CDR1 is KGHDR and CDR2 is SFDVKD. V was clipped by 1 base and J by 1 base, with 12 bases between them. The CDR3 spans 16 residues. In DNA form, the CDR3 reads TGTGCCACCAGTGATTTAGGCAGGGGGGGCCAAGAGACCCAGTACTTC. It codes for CATSDLGRGGQETQYF.

The chain employs TRBV4-3 and TRBJ2-6; D is uncertain. Germline CDR1 reads LGHNA; CDR2 reads YSLEER. The CDR3 has 14 residues. Between the trimmed V and J ends, which lost 3 bases and 0 bases, there was a span of 3 bases. The CDR3 loop is CASSHLSGANVLTF. Written as DNA, the CDR3 is TGCGCCAGCAGCCACCTCTCTGGGGCCAACGTCCTGACTTTC.